Listed here is a single T cell receptor beta chain. These data come from a study of blood T cell repertoires in COVID-19. Sequencing was performed with immunoSEQ multiplex PCR; in TCRdb, only in-frame clones are kept and a portion is missing. The profile shows 450,000 to 600,000 clones, approximately 86% of them singletons. Germline CDR1 LNHDA, CDR2 SQIVND (reference sequence). The CDR3 sequence is 15 residues long. Trimming removed 3 bases at V and 5 bases at J, with 14 bases between. The receptor was derived from a woman between 18 and 30 years old who had recovered from COVID-19. Material for sequencing was PBMCs or T cells enriched from blood (not recorded which). This chain connects TRBV19 to TRBJ2-1, with TRBD2 as a possible D gene (6 bases). The CDR3 sequence: CASSMVGREDNEQFF. CDR3 DNA sequence: TGTGCCAGTAGTATGGTTGGCAGGGAGGACAATGAGCAGTTCTTC.